Below, one T cell receptor (beta chain) is given with its context. Its specificity is unknown. The data are from a study of blood T cells in healthy people across ages. A second about 7 to 12 cycle PCR used barcoded and J-beta primers. TCRdb independently ran MiXCR on the 5' RACE reads; one entry per CDR3 protein. Of around 870,000 distinct CDR3 sequences listed, around 26% are singletons. Study-level points and caveats: Fewer expanded clones and more diversity marked long-lived versus aged donors.

Germline V gene data show CDR1 as SGHTA and CDR2 as FQGNSA. The ends were cut back, 3 bases at V and 5 bases at J, with 16 bases in the middle. The CDR3 runs 15 residues. The chain carries TRBV7-2 and TRBJ1-2; D might be TRBD1 (5 bases). What was sequenced was blood. The receptor comes from a woman aged 80 or over in good health. DNA for the CDR3: TGTGCCAGCAGCTTGAAGCCGGGGGGAGGGTATGGCTACACCTTC. It translates to CASSLKPGGGYGYTF.